This is a list of T cell receptor beta chains from one sample in a study of T cell responses to AZD1222 COVID-19 vaccine. Measured with immunoSEQ multiplex PCR; TCRdb has only the in-frame clones, and not every one. The repertoire consists of about 140,000 clones, with approximately 93% occurring once and the leading ten covering less than 15%. Here the sequenced sample was peripheral blood, taken after recovery from COVID-19. Receptors were obtained from an adult who had recovered from COVID-19. Both conserved end residues are part of each CDR3. The D gene is left open where the match is weak. Clone size is given for some rows only: seen once, a few or many times, or a class if the clone is expanded.

D: TRBD1; size: .; J: TRBJ2-7; V: TRBV6-6; CDR3: CASSSRGTASSYEQYF; DNA: TGTGCCAGCAGTTCCAGGGGGACAGCGAGCTCCTACGAGCAGTACTTC
D: TRBD1; size: .; J: TRBJ2-4; V: TRBV28; CDR3: CASSAFHLRDRGNIQYF; DNA: TGTGCCAGCAGTGCGTTCCACCTCCGGGACAGGGGTAACATTCAGTACTTC
D: TRBD2; size: .; J: TRBJ2-5; V: TRBV5-1; CDR3: CASSLAGAQETQYF; DNA: TGCGCCAGCAGCTTAGCGGGAGCTCAGGAGACCCAGTACTTC
D: TRBD1; size: once; J: TRBJ1-5; V: TRBV28; CDR3: CASDTQGGSNQPQHF; DNA: TGTGCCAGCGACACTCAGGGGGGGAGCAATCAGCCCCAGCATTTT
D: .; size: .; J: TRBJ2-7; V: TRBV5-1; CDR3: CASSLSLSGEQYF; DNA: TGCGCCAGCAGCTTGTCCCTCTCGGGGGAGCAGTACTTC
D: .; size: .; J: TRBJ1-1; V: TRBV5-1; CDR3: CASSLRGNTEAFF; DNA: TGCGCCAGCAGCTTGCGGGGAAACACTGAAGCTTTCTTT
D: TRBD2; size: .; J: TRBJ2-2; V: TRBV7-7; CDR3: CASSFHAGAGTGELFF; DNA: TGTGCTAGCAGCTTTCACGCGGGAGCGGGCACCGGGGAGCTGTTTTTT
D: TRBD1; size: .; J: TRBJ2-7; V: TRBV10-3; CDR3: CAISQPGQGSYEQYF; DNA: TGTGCCATCAGCCAGCCGGGACAGGGGTCCTACGAGCAGTACTTC
D: .; size: .; J: TRBJ1-5; V: TRBV28; CDR3: CASSLWVRVQPQHF; DNA: TGTGCCAGCAGTTTATGGGTTAGAGTACAGCCCCAGCATTTT
D: .; size: once; J: TRBJ2-1; V: TRBV9; CDR3: CASSVGERTYNEQFF; DNA: TGTGCCAGCAGCGTAGGGGAAAGGACCTACAATGAGCAGTTCTTC
D: TRBD1; size: .; J: TRBJ1-4; V: TRBV6-5; CDR3: CASSYSDRLSEKLFF; DNA: TGTGCCAGCAGTTACTCGGACAGGCTTTCTGAAAAACTGTTTTTT
D: TRBD1; size: .; J: TRBJ1-3; V: TRBV19; CDR3: CASTPTGAGNTIYF; DNA: TGTGCCAGTACCCCGACAGGGGCTGGAAACACCATATATTTT
D: .; size: .; J: TRBJ1-2; V: TRBV12-3/TRBV12-4; CDR3: CASGRDGHGYTF; DNA: TGTGCCAGCGGACGGGACGGACATGGCTACACCTTC
D: TRBD2; size: .; J: TRBJ2-1; V: TRBV6-6; CDR3: CASSLRTSGGFF; DNA: TGTGCCAGCAGTCTCCGGACTAGCGGGGGGTTCTTC
D: TRBD1; size: .; J: TRBJ2-7; V: TRBV5-6; CDR3: CASWERTGAYEQYF; DNA: TGTGCCAGCTGGGAAAGGACAGGGGCCTACGAGCAGTACTTC
D: .; size: .; J: TRBJ2-1; V: TRBV7-8; CDR3: CASSLAQGSYNEQFF; DNA: TGTGCCAGCAGCTTAGCCCAGGGCTCCTACAATGAGCAGTTCTTC
D: TRBD2; size: .; J: TRBJ2-1; V: TRBV3-1/TRBV3-2; CDR3: CASSQDPLAGAYNEQFF; DNA: TGTGCCAGCAGCCAAGATCCTCTAGCGGGAGCCTACAATGAGCAGTTCTTC
D: .; size: .; J: TRBJ2-5; V: TRBV19; CDR3: CASSILGIPQETQYF; DNA: TGTGCCAGTAGTATTTTGGGGATTCCTCAAGAGACCCAGTACTTC
D: .; size: .; J: TRBJ1-1; V: TRBV7-3; CDR3: CASRKTVMNTEAFF; DNA: TGTGCCAGCCGCAAGACAGTTATGAACACTGAAGCTTTCTTT
D: .; size: .; J: TRBJ1-6; V: TRBV5-4; CDR3: CASSFVQAVGNSPLHF; DNA: TGTGCCAGCAGCTTCGTCCAGGCGGTAGGGAATTCACCCCTCCACTTT
D: .; size: .; J: TRBJ1-2; V: TRBV19; CDR3: CASRYRGSRNYGYTF; DNA: TGTGCCAGTAGGTATAGAGGCAGCCGGAACTATGGCTACACCTTC
D: .; size: .; J: TRBJ1-3; V: TRBV20-1; CDR3: CSAIVGNTIYF; DNA: TGCAGTGCTATCGTCGGAAACACCATATATTTT
D: .; size: .; J: TRBJ2-2; V: TRBV5-1; CDR3: CASSLVDSTGELFF; DNA: TGCGCCAGCAGCTTGGTTGATAGCACCGGGGAGCTGTTTTTT
D: .; size: .; J: TRBJ2-2; V: TRBV3-1/TRBV3-2; CDR3: CASSHPSARVSGELFF; DNA: TGTGCCAGCAGCCACCCCTCTGCAAGGGTGTCCGGGGAGCTGTTTTTT
D: .; size: once; J: TRBJ2-2; V: TRBV11-2; CDR3: CASSLTGRGTGELFF; DNA: TGTGCCAGCAGCTTAACAGGGCGGGGGACCGGGGAGCTGTTTTTT
D: .; size: .; J: TRBJ1-2; V: TRBV28; CDR3: CASSFSGSYYGYTF; DNA: TGTGCCAGCAGTTTCTCGGGCAGCTACTATGGCTACACCTTC
D: .; size: .; J: TRBJ2-1; V: TRBV11-2; CDR3: CASSSAFLSSSYNEQFF; DNA: TGTGCCAGCAGCTCGGCCTTTTTATCAAGCTCCTACAATGAGCAGTTCTTC
D: TRBD1; size: .; J: TRBJ2-7; V: TRBV28; CDR3: CASSPWTGGSYEQYF; DNA: TGTGCCAGCAGCCCCTGGACAGGTGGATCCTACGAGCAGTACTTC
D: TRBD1; size: .; J: TRBJ1-2; V: TRBV7-2; CDR3: CASSFGQASRYGYTF; DNA: TGTGCCAGCAGCTTCGGACAGGCTTCCCGCTATGGCTACACCTTC
D: .; size: once; J: TRBJ2-1; V: TRBV5-6; CDR3: CASSLVLASYNEQFF; DNA: TGTGCCAGCAGCTTGGTGCTAGCGTCCTACAATGAGCAGTTCTTC
D: .; size: .; J: TRBJ1-1; V: TRBV5-1; CDR3: CASSLAGGGTEAFF; DNA: TGCGCCAGCAGCTTGGCCGGGGGTGGAACTGAAGCTTTCTTT
D: TRBD1; size: .; J: TRBJ2-7; V: TRBV5-6; CDR3: CASSPPGTGAEQYF; DNA: TGTGCCAGCAGCCCTCCCGGGACAGGGGCCGAGCAGTACTTC
D: TRBD2; size: .; J: TRBJ2-3; V: TRBV19; CDR3: CASSSGGRGTDTQYF; DNA: TGTGCCAGTAGTTCCGGCGGGAGGGGCACAGATACGCAGTATTTT
D: TRBD2; size: few; J: TRBJ2-2; V: TRBV6-4; CDR3: CASSSGRTGELFF; DNA: TGTGCCAGCAGTAGCGGGAGGACCGGGGAGCTGTTTTTT
D: .; size: .; J: TRBJ2-2; V: TRBV28; CDR3: CASRTGLFGRGTGELFF; DNA: TGTGCCAGCAGGACGGGGCTTTTCGGACGGGGCACCGGGGAGCTGTTTTTT
D: TRBD1; size: .; J: TRBJ2-1; V: TRBV25-1; CDR3: CASSQTGAWGNEQFF; DNA: TGTGCCAGCAGTCAAACAGGGGCCTGGGGGAATGAGCAGTTCTTC
D: .; size: .; J: TRBJ2-5; V: TRBV5-6; CDR3: CASGSTISQYF; DNA: TGTGCCAGCGGCTCAACCATTAGCCAGTACTTC
D: .; size: .; J: TRBJ2-7; V: TRBV3-1/TRBV3-2; CDR3: CASSQVALPGAAPIYEQYF; DNA: TGTGCCAGCAGCCAAGTGGCCCTCCCAGGGGCAGCGCCGATCTACGAGCAGTACTTC
D: .; size: .; J: TRBJ2-5; V: TRBV5-5; CDR3: CASSFQAGQETQYF; DNA: TGTGCCAGCAGCTTCCAGGCAGGGCAAGAGACCCAGTACTTC
D: .; size: .; J: TRBJ1-2; V: TRBV7-8; CDR3: CASSLGTVYGYTF; DNA: TGTGCCAGCAGCTTAGGGACGGTCTATGGCTACACCTTC